Below, one T cell receptor (beta chain) is given with its context. The repertoire was sequenced with immunoSEQ multiplex PCR; TCRdb's copy has only in-frame clones and lacks some. The data contain more than 300,000 clones, roughly 94% of them singletons. The record originates from a study of shared T cell receptors in the human thymus. The V segment lost 4 bases and the J segment 6 bases; nucleotides outside the gene matches: 18. The CDR3 extends over 18 amino acids. Germline V gives CDR1 SGDLS, CDR2 YYNGEE. This TCR was recovered from a human donor. The V gene is TRBV9, the J gene TRBJ1-2; 10 positions match TRBD1. Sequencing used thymocytes. CDR3 DNA sequence: TGTGCCAGCAGCAACTGCCCGACAGGGGGCTTTCCGCCCAATGGCTACACCTTC. This translates into CASSNCPTGGFPPNGYTF.